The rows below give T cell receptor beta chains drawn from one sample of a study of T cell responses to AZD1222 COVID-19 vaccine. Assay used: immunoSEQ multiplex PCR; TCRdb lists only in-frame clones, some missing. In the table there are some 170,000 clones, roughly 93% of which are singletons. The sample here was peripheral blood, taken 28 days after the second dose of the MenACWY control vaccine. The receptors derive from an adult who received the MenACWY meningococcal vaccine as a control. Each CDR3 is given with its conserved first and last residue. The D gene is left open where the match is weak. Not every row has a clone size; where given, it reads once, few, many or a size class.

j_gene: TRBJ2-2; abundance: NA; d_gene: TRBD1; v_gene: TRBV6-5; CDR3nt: TGTGCCAGCAGTTACCGGGACAGAAACACCGGGGAGCTGTTTTTT; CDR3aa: CASSYRDRNTGELFF
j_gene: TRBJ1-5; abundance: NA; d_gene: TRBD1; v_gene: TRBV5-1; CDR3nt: TGCGCCAGCAGACTGGACAGGGAAAATCAGCCCCAGCATTTT; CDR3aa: CASRLDRENQPQHF
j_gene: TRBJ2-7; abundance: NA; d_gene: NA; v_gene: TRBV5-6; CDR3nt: TGTGCCAGCAGCCTGGACAGAACCTACGAGCAGTACTTC; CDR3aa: CASSLDRTYEQYF
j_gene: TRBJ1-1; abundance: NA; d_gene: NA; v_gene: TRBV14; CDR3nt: TGTGCCAGCAGCCAAGCATCGGGGGCATTGAGTACTACCTTT; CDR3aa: CASSQASGALSTTF
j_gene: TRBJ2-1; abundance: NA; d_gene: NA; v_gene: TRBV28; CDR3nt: TGTGCCAGCAGTACAGGCTCCTACAATGAGCAGTTCTTC; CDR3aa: CASSTGSYNEQFF
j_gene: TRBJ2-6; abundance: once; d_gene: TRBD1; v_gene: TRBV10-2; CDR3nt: TGCGCCAGCAACCCGGGACAGGGGGCGGGGGCCAACGTCCTGACTTTC; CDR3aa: CASNPGQGAGANVLTF
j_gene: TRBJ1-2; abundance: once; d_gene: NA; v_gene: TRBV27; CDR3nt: TGTGCCAGCAGTCCCTCCGGGAGGGATGGCTACACCTTC; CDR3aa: CASSPSGRDGYTF
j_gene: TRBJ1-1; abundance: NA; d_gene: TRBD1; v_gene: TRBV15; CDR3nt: TGTGCCACCAGCAGAGATACGACAGGGTCGGCTGAAGCTTTCTTT; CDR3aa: CATSRDTTGSAEAFF
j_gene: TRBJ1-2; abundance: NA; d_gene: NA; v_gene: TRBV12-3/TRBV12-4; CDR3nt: TGTGCCAGCAGTTTTACGGACTATGGCTACACCTTC; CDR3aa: CASSFTDYGYTF
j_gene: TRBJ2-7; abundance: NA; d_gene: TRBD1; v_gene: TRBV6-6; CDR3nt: TGTGCCAGCAGTGGGACAGTGATCCACGAGCAGTACTTC; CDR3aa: CASSGTVIHEQYF
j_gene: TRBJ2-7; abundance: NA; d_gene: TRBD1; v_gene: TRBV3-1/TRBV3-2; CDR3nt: TGTGCCAGCAGCCAAGCCCTAGGTGGACAGGGACACGAGCAGTACTTC; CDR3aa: CASSQALGGQGHEQYF
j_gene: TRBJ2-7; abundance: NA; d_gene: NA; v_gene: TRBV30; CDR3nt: TGTGCCTGGAGTTTTAATTCGGGACACCAGGGGTACGAGCAGTACTTC; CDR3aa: CAWSFNSGHQGYEQYF
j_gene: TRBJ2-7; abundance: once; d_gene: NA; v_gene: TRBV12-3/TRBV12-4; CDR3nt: TGTGCCAGCAGTTTTTTCGAGGGGCTCGAGCAGTACTTC; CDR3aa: CASSFFEGLEQYF
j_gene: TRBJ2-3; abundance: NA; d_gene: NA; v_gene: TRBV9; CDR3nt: TGTGCCAGCCGAGGGGCAGATACGCAGTATTTT; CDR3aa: CASRGADTQYF
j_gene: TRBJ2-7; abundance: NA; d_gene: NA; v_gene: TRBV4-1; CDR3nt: TGCGCCAGCAGCCCCTTAAGACAGGCGTCCTACGAGCAGTACTTC; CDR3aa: CASSPLRQASYEQYF
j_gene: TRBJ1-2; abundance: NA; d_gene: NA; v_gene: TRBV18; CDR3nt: TGTGCCAGCCAGAGTGACCCCCTCTATGGCTACACCTTC; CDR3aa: CASQSDPLYGYTF
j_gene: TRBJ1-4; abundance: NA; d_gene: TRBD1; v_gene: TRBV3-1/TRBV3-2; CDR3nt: TGTGCCAGCAGCGCCCGGGACAGGGGGGTCCGCTTTGAAAAACTGTTTTTT; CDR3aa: CASSARDRGVRFEKLFF
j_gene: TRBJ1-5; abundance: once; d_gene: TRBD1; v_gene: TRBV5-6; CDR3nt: TGTGCCAGCAGCTCCGGGACAGGGGGCTTTCAGCCCCAGCATTTT; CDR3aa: CASSSGTGGFQPQHF
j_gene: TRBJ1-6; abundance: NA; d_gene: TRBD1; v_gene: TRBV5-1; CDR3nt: TGCGCCAGCAGCTGGGACGGGACAGTGAATTCACCCCTCCACTTT; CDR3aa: CASSWDGTVNSPLHF
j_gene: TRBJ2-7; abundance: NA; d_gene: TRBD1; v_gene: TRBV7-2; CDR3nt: TGTGCCAGCAGCGTTTGGACAGGGTTGAACGAACAGTACTTC; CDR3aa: CASSVWTGLNEQYF
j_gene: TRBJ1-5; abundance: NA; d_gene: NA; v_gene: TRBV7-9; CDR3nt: TGTGCCAGCAGCTTACGAGGGGATAGCAATCAGCCCCAGCATTTT; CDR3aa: CASSLRGDSNQPQHF
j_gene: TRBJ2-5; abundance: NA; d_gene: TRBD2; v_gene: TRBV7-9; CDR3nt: TGTGCCAGCACCTTAGGGGGGACTAGCCAAGAGACCCAGTACTTC; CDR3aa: CASTLGGTSQETQYF
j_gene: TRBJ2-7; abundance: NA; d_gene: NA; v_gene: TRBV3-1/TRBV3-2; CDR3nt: TGTGCCAGCAGCCAAGATATGACGACCCACGAGCAGTACTTC; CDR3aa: CASSQDMTTHEQYF
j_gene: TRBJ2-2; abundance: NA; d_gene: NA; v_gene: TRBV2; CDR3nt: TGTGCCAGCAGCCCCCAGGGGGGGGTGTCAACCGGGGAGCTGTTTTTT; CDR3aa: CASSPQGGVSTGELFF
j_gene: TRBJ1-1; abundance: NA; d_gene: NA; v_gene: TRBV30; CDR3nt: TGTGCCTGGAGTGTATCTGCACTGGTCACTGAAGCTTTCTTT; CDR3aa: CAWSVSALVTEAFF
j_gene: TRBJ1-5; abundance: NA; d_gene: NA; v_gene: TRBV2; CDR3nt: TGTGCCAGCAGGGGGGGGGCTCAGCCCCAGCATTTT; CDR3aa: CASRGGAQPQHF
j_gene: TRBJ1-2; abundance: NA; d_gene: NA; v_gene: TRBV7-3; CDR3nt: TGTGCCAGCAGCTTATCGGGTCAGGCGTATGGCTACACCTTC; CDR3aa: CASSLSGQAYGYTF
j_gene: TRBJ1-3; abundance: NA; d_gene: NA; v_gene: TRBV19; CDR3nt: TGTGCCAGTCGCTCGGCAGGGCTAAACACCATATATTTT; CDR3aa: CASRSAGLNTIYF
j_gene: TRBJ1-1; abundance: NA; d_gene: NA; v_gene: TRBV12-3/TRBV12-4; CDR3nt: TGTGCCAGCAGTTTTTCGGTGAACACTGAAGCTTTCTTT; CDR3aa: CASSFSVNTEAFF
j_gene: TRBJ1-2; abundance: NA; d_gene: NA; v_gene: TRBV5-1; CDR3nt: TGCGCCAGCAGCTGGACTCTAAGAGGGGCATCCCACTATGGCTACACCTTC; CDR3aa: CASSWTLRGASHYGYTF
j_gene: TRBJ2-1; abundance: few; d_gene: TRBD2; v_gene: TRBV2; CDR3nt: TGTGCCAGCAGCCGACTAGCGGGGGGGAATCTCAATGAGCAGTTCTTC; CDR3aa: CASSRLAGGNLNEQFF
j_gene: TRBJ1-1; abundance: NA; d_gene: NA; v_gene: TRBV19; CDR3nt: TGTGCCAGTAGCGCCTATACCGTGGCCACTGAAGCTTTCTTT; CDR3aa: CASSAYTVATEAFF
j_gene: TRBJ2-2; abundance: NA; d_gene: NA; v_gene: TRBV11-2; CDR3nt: TGTGCCAGCAGCTTAGGAATAAACACCGGGGAGCTGTTTTTT; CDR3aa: CASSLGINTGELFF
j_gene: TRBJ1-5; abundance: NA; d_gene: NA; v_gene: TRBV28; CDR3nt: TGTGCCAGCAGTTCACCACAGGTCAGTCAGCCCCAGCATTTT; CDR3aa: CASSSPQVSQPQHF
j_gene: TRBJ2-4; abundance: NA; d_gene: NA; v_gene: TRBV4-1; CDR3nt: TGCGCCAGCAGCCCCACCCGAGGCATTCAGTACTTC; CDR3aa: CASSPTRGIQYF
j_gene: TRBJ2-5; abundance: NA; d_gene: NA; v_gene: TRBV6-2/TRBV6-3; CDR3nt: TGTGCCAGCAGTTTAGGAGGGGTCCAAGAGACCCAGTACTTC; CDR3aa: CASSLGGVQETQYF
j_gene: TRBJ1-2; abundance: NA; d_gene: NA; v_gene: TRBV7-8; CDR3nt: TGTGCCAGCAGCTCCGGTTGGGTTCGTTATGGCTACACCTTC; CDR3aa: CASSSGWVRYGYTF
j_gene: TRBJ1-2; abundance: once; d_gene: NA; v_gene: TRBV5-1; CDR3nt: TGCGCCAGCTCCCCTCAGGGGCAGGGCTATGGCTACACCTTC; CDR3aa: CASSPQGQGYGYTF
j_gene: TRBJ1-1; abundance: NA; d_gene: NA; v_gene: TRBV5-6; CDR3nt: TGTGCCAGCAGCTTGTTCACGGGCATGAACACTGAAGCTTTCTTT; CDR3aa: CASSLFTGMNTEAFF
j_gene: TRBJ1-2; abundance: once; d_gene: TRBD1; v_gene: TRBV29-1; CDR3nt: TGCAGCGGAGGGGACAGGACATCTCGCAAGGGCTCTGGCTACACCTTC; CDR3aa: CSGGDRTSRKGSGYTF
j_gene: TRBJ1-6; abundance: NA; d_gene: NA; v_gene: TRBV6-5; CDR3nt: TGTGCCAGCCTGGGACGGGAGCCCTATAATTCACCCCTCCACTTT; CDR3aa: CASLGREPYNSPLHF
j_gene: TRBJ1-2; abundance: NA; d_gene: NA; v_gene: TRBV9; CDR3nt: TGTGCCAGTTCGAAGGTAGGGGACTATGGCTACACCTTC; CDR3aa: CASSKVGDYGYTF
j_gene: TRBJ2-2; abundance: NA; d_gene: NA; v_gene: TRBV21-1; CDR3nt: TGTGCCAGCAGCAAAGGACAGAACACCGGGGAGCTGTTTTTT; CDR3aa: CASSKGQNTGELFF
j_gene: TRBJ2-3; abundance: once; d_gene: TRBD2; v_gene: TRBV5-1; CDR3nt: TGCGCCAGCAGCCTAGCGGGGGGGAATACGCAGTATTTT; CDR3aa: CASSLAGGNTQYF
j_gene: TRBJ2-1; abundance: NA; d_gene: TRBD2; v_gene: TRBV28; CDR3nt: TGTGCCAGCAGTTTTAGGTCTAGCGGGGGGGTATGGCAGTTCTTC; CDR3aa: CASSFRSSGGVWQFF
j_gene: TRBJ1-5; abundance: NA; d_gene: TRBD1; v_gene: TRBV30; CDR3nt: TGTGCCTGGAGTAACAGGGGGCCCGCTCAGCCCCAGCATTTT; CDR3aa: CAWSNRGPAQPQHF
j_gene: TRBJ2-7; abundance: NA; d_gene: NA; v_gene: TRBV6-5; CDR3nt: TGTGCCAGCAGTCGACACCCGAGCGAGCAGTACTTC; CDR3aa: CASSRHPSEQYF
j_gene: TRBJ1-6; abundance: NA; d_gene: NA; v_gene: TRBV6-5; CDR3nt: TGTGCCAGCAGCCCGGGGGTTTATAATTCACCCCTCCACTTT; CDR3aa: CASSPGVYNSPLHF
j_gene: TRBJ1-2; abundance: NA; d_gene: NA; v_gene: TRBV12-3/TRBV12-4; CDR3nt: TGTGCCAGCAGTTCACAGGGCAACTATGGCTACACCTTC; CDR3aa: CASSSQGNYGYTF
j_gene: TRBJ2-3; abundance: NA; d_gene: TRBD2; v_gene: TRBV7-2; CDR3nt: TGTGCCAGCAGCTTAACATCCATGGGGAGGGGTACGCAGTATTTT; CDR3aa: CASSLTSMGRGTQYF
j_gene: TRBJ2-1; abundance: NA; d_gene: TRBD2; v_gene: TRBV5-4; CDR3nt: TGTGCCAGCAGCCCCAACCCGGGACTAGCGGCCAATGAGCAGTTCTTC; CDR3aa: CASSPNPGLAANEQFF
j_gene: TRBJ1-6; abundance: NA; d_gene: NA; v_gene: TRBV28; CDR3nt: TGTGCCAGCAGTTCGCCGGGTCCGTATTCACCCCTCCACTTT; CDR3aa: CASSSPGPYSPLHF
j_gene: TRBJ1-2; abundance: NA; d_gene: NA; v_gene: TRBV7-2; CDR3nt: TGTGCCAGCAGCTTAAATGGAGGGGCGTATAACTATGGCTACACCTTC; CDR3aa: CASSLNGGAYNYGYTF
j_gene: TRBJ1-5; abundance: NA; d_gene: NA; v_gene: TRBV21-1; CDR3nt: TGTGCCAGCAGCAAGGACAGGACTTGGGGGTGCAATCAGCCCCAGCATTTT; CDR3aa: CASSKDRTWGCNQPQHF
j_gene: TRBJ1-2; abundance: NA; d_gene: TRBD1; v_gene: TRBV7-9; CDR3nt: TGTGCCAGCAGCTCCTGGGACAGGGACAGCTATGGCTACACCTTC; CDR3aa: CASSSWDRDSYGYTF